The sequence of this TCR beta chain was determined in a study of blood T cell repertoires in COVID-19. Study details: Sources were T cells, B-cell-depleted T cells, or PBMCs; the material itself was cDNA or gDNA.

Germline CDR1 reads GTSNPN; CDR2 reads SVGIG (reference sequence). CDR3 length equals 14 residues. V lost 1 base, J lost 0 bases, and 10 bases lay in between. Only in-frame clones appear in the TCRdb table, and some are missing; sequencing was by immunoSEQ multiplex PCR. The sample lists approximately 210,000 clones, around 88% occurring once. Sequenced input: PBMCs or T cells enriched from blood (not recorded which). The sequence derives from a woman aged 50 to 60 with acute COVID-19. The V and J genes are TRBV30 and TRBJ2-7, with no clear D. CDR3 sequence (DNA): TGTGCCTGGAGTGCATGGGCTGCCTCCTACGAGCAGTACTTC. Protein product: CAWSAWAASYEQYF.